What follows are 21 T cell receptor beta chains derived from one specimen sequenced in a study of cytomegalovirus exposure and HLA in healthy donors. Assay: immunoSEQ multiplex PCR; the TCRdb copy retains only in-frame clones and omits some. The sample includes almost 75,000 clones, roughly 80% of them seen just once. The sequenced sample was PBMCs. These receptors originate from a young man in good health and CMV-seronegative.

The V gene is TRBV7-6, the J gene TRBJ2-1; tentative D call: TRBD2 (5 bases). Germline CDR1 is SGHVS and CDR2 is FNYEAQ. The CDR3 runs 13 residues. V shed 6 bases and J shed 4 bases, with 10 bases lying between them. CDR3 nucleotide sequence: TGTGCCAGCAGTCTTAGCGTTTACAATGAGCAGTTCTTC. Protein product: CASSLSVYNEQFF.

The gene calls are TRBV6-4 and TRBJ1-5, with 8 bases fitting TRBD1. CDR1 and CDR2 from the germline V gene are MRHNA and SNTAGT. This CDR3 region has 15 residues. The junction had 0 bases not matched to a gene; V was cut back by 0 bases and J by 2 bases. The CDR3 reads CASSDSTGGNQPQHF. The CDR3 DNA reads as TGTGCCAGCAGTGACTCGACAGGGGGCAATCAGCCCCAGCATTTT.

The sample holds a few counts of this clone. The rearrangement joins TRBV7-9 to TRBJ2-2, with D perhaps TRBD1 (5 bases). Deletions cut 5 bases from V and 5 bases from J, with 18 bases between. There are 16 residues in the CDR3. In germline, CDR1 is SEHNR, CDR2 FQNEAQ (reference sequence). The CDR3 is CASSQDPGFGTGELFF. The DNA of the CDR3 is TGTGCCAGCAGCCAGGACCCAGGGTTCGGGACCGGGGAGCTGTTTTTT. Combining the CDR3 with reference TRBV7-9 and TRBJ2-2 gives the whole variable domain DTGVSQNPRHKITKRGQNVTFRCDPISEHNRLYWYRQTLGQGPEFLTYFQNEAQLEKSRLLSDRFSAERPKGSFSTLEIQRTEQGDSAMYLCASSQDPGFGTGELFFGEGSRLTVL.

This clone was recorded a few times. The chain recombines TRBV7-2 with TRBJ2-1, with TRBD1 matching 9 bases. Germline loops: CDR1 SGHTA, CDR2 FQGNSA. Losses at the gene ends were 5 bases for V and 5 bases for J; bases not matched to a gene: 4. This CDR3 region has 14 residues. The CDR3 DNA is TGTGCCAGCAGCCGGTGGACAGGGGACAATGAGCAGTTCTTC. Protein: CASSRWTGDNEQFF.

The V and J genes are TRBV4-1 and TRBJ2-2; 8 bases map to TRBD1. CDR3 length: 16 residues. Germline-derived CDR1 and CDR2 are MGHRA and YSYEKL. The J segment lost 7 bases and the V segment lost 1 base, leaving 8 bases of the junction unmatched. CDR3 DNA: TGCGCCAGCAGCCAAGTTCGGACAGGGAGGTTCGGGGAGCTGTTTTTT. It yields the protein CASSQVRTGRFGELFF.

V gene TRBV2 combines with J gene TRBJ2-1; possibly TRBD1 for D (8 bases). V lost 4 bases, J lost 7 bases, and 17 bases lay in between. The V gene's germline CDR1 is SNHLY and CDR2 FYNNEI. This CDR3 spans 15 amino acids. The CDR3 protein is CASSVDRGGENEQFF. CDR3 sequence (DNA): TGTGCCAGCAGTGTAGACAGGGGAGGGGAAAATGAGCAGTTCTTC.

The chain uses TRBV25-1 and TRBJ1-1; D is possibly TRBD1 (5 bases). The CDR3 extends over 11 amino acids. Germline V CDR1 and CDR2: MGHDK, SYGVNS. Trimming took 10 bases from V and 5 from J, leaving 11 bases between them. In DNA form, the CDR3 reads TGTGCCACCCAGGGTACTACTGAAGCTTTCTTT. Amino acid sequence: CATQGTTEAFF.

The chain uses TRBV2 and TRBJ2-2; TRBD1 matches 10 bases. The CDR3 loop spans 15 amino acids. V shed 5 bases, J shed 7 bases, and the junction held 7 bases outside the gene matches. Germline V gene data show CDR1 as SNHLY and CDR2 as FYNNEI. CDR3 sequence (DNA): TGTGCCAGCAGTCAAGACAGGGGGCGAGGCGGGGAGCTGTTTTTT. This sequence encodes CASSQDRGRGGELFF. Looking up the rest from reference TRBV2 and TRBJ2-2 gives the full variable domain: EPEVTQTPSHQVTQMGQEVILRCVPISNHLYFYWYRQILGQKVEFLVSFYNNEISEKSEIFDDQFSVERPDGSNFTLKIRSTKLEDSAMYFCASSQDRGRGGELFFGEGSRLTVL.

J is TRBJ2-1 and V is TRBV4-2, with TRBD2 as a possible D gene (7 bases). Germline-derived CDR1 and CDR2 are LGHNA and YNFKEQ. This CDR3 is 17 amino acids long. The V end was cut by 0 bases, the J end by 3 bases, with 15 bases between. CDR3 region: CASSQDAWGGLYNEQFF. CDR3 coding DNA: TGTGCCAGCAGCCAAGATGCTTGGGGGGGGCTCTACAATGAGCAGTTCTTC.

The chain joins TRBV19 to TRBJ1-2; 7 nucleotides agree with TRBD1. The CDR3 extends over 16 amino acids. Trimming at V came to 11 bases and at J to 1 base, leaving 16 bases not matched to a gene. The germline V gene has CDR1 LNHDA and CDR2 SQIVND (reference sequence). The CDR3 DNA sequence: TGTGCCGCCTATGCCCTGGACAGGCACTTTAACTATGGCTACACCTTC. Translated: CAAYALDRHFNYGYTF.

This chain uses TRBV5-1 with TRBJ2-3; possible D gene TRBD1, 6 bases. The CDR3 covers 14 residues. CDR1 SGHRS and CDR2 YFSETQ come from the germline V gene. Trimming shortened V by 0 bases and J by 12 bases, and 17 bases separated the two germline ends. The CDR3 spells CASSLGDIPLVQYF. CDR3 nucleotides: TGCGCCAGCAGCTTGGGGGACATTCCACTAGTCCAGTATTTT.

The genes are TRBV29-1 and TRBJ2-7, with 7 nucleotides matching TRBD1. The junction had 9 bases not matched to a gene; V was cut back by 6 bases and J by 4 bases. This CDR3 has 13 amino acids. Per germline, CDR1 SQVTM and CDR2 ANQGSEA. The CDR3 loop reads CSVKQGSLYEQYF. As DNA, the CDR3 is TGCAGCGTCAAACAGGGGAGTCTTTACGAGCAGTACTTC.

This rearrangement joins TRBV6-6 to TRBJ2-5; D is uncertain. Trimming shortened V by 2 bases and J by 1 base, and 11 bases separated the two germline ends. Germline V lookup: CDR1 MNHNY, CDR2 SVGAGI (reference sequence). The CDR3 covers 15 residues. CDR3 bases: TGTGCCAGCAGTTACCCCACTTCGGGCCAAGAGACCCAGTACTTC. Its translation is CASSYPTSGQETQYF.

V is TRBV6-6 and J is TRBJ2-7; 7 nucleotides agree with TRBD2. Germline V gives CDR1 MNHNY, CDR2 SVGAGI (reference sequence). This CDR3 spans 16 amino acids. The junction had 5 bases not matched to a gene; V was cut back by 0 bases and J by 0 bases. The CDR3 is CASSYSKAGSSYEQYV. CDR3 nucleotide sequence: TGTGCCAGCAGTTACTCAAAAGCGGGGAGCTCCTACGAGCAGTACGTC.

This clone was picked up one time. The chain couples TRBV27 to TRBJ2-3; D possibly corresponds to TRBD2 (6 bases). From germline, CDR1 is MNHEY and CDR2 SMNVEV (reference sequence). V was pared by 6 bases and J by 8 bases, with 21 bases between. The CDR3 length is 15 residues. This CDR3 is CASRRSPGDLATQYF. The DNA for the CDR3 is TGTGCCAGCAGGAGGAGCCCGGGGGATTTGGCTACGCAGTATTTT.

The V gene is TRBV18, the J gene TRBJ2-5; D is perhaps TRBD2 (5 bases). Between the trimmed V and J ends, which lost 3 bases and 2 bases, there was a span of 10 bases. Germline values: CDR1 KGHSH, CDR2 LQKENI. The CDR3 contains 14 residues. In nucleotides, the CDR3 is TGTGCCAGCTCACCCGCTAGCCTACAAGAGACCCAGTACTTC. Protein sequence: CASSPASLQETQYF.

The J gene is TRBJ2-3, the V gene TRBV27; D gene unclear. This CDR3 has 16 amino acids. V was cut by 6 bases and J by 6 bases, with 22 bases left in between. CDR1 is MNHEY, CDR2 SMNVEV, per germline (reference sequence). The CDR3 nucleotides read TGTGCCAGCAGCCAGCGCAATCCTACGCTAACGGATACGCAGTATTTT. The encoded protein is CASSQRNPTLTDTQYF.

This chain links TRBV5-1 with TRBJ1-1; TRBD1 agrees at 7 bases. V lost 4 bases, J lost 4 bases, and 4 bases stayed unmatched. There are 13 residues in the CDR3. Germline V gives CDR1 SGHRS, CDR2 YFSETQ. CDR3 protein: CASSPDRPTEAFF. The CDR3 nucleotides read TGCGCCAGCAGCCCGGACAGGCCCACTGAAGCTTTCTTT.

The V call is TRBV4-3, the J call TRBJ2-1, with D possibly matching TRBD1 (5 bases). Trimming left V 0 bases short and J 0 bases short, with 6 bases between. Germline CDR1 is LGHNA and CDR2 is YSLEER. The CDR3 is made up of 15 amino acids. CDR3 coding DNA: TGCGCCAGCAGCCAAGAGGGGCGCTCCTACAATGAGCAGTTCTTC. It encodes CASSQEGRSYNEQFF.

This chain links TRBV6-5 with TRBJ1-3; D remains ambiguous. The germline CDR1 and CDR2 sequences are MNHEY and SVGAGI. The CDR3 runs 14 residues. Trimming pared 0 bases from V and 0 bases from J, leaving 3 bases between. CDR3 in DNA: TGTGCCAGCAGTTACTCCATCTCTGGAAACACCATATATTTT. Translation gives CASSYSISGNTIYF.

The CDR3 loop reads CASSTPGGSGYTF. The CDR3 DNA follows: TGTGCCAGCAGTACCCCGGGGGGGTCTGGCTACACCTTC. The chain recombines TRBV28 with TRBJ1-2, with D possibly being TRBD1 (5 bases). Germline CDR1 MDHEN, CDR2 SYDVKM. The V end was cut by 5 bases, the J end by 7 bases, with 14 bases between. The CDR3 sequence is 13 residues long.